This TCR beta chain was identified in a study of cytomegalovirus exposure and HLA in healthy donors. The study, taken as a whole, reports: Three chains tied to CMV proved CMV antigen-specific in vitro. Among TCR beta chains, those listed as cytomegalovirus-associated numbered around 180.

The roughly 120-subject validation cohort, separate from the roughly 700-subject first cohort, included the donors. Sequencing used immunoSEQ multiplex PCR; TCRdb keeps in-frame clones, though not all of them. This sample has around 140,000 clones, with around 87% found just once. Worth noting for this clone: Antigen: not known.

This receptor was identified in a man aged 18 to 30 in good health and CMV-seropositive. The sequencing input was PBMCs.

CDR3 sequence: CASSQTDRGSDTQYF. Here the CDR3 DNA reads TGCGCCAGCAGCCAAACGGACAGGGGTTCGGATACGCAGTATTTT. This chain uses TRBV5-1 with TRBJ2-3; 9 bases fit TRBD1. Per the germline V gene, CDR1 is SGHRS and CDR2 is YFSETQ. Trimming cost V 4 bases and J 6 bases; bases outside gene matches: 9. The CDR3 is made up of 15 amino acids. Full variable domain (remainder filled in from reference TRBV5-1 and TRBJ2-3): KAGVTQTPRYLIKTRGQQVTLSCSPISGHRSVSWYQQTPGQGLQFLFEYFSETQRNKGNFPGRFSGRQFSNSRSEMNVSTLELGDSALYLCASSQTDRGSDTQYFGPGTRLTVL.